This T cell receptor (beta chain) appears in the sequencing data of a study of shared clonotypes between healthy human individuals. For the study at large: Each donor had three CD4 naive, three CD4 memory, two CD8 naive and one CD8 memory plate.

This clone was seen just once. The antigen is unknown. Assay used: immunoSEQ multiplex PCR; TCRdb lists only in-frame clones, some missing. The repertoire holds 190,000 or so clones, with 60% to 75% as singletons. CDR1 is SNHLY, CDR2 FYNNEI, per germline. V gave up 1 base and J gave up 6 bases; unmatched junction bases: 2. The CDR3 has 14 amino acids. Study-wide results and caveats: Clonotypes that were shared across four donors made up 4% to 6% of naive CD4 clonotypes.

Specimen: memory CD4+ T cells sorted from blood. As to subset: CD45RA-negative fraction. This chain links TRBV2 with TRBJ2-3, with TRBD2 matching 9 bases. This TCR was sampled from a young man in good health. CDR3 in DNA: TGTGCCAGCAGTGAAGTGCGGGAGGGGGATACGCAGTATTTT. This translates into CASSEVREGDTQYF.